This is a list of T cell receptor beta chains from one sample in a study of cytomegalovirus exposure and HLA in healthy donors. Produced via immunoSEQ multiplex PCR; TCRdb's table is partial and in-frame only. The sample includes 110,000 or so clones, around 88% of them seen just once. The sequenced sample was PBMCs. The receptors derive from a man between 18 and 35 years old in good health and CMV-seronegative. Both conserved end residues are part of each CDR3. Each record gives: D gene, J gene, V gene, clone size, CDR3 protein, CDR3 DNA. D genes are given only for firm matches. The size of a clone is reported for some rows only, either as once, few or many, or as a class for expanded clones.

>TRBD1|TRBJ2-7|TRBV18|-
CASSRTGYEQYF
TGTGCCAGCTCCCGGACAGGGTACGAGCAGTACTTC
>TRBD1|TRBJ1-5|TRBV28|-
CASSFDQGGNQPQHF
TGTGCCAGCAGTTTCGACCAGGGGGGCAATCAGCCCCAGCATTTT
>TRBD1|TRBJ2-3|TRBV5-1|once
CASSSAWTGRTDTQYF
TGCGCCAGCAGTTCTGCTTGGACAGGGCGTACAGATACGCAGTATTTT
>TRBD1|TRBJ2-5|TRBV4-3|-
CASSQDQGTGEETQYF
TGCGCCAGCAGCCAAGATCAGGGGACAGGCGAAGAGACCCAGTACTTC
>TRBD1|TRBJ2-4|TRBV27|-
CASSLSLQGKNIQYF
TGTGCCAGCAGTTTATCGTTACAGGGGAAAAACATTCAGTACTTC
>-|TRBJ2-3|TRBV5-1|-
CASSLAVIASTDTQYF
TGCGCCAGCAGCTTGGCCGTGATAGCTAGCACAGATACGCAGTATTTT
>TRBD1|TRBJ1-3|TRBV5-6|-
CASSPTGSGNTIYF
TGTGCCAGCAGTCCGACAGGGTCAGGAAACACCATATATTTT
>-|TRBJ2-7|TRBV6-5|-
CASSRSVPYEQYF
TGTGCCAGCAGCCGTAGCGTCCCCTACGAGCAGTACTTC
>-|TRBJ1-4|TRBV15|-
CATSRDRPGVGDEKLFF
TGTGCCACCAGCAGAGATCGGCCAGGGGTTGGTGATGAAAAACTGTTTTTT
>TRBD1|TRBJ2-1|TRBV10-2|-
CASSLGQGVRNEQFF
TGCGCCAGCAGTTTGGGACAGGGTGTTCGCAATGAGCAGTTCTTC
>TRBD2|TRBJ2-5|TRBV14|-
CASSQLTSGGEETQYF
TGTGCCAGCAGCCAGCTGACTAGCGGGGGTGAAGAGACCCAGTACTTC
>-|TRBJ2-7|TRBV11-2|-
CASSLGSGAYEQYF
TGTGCCAGCAGCTTAGGTTCAGGGGCCTACGAGCAGTACTTC
>TRBD2|TRBJ2-1|TRBV7-9|-
CASSLSAGGHNEQFF
TGTGCCAGCAGCTTATCAGCGGGAGGTCATAATGAGCAGTTCTTC
>-|TRBJ1-1|TRBV7-9|-
CASSQTNSEAFF
TGTGCCAGCAGCCAGACTAATTCAGAAGCTTTCTTT
>TRBD1|TRBJ2-1|TRBV27|few
CASSPIDRGAQFF
TGTGCCAGCAGTCCAATTGACAGGGGCGCACAGTTCTTC
>-|TRBJ1-4|TRBV27|-
CASSPAQYGRGNEKLFF
TGTGCCAGCAGCCCGGCCCAATACGGGAGAGGTAATGAAAAACTGTTTTTT
>-|TRBJ2-3|TRBV28|-
CASSHAAGAVDTQYF
TGTGCCAGCAGTCACGCTGCTGGGGCAGTAGACACGCAGTATTTT
>-|TRBJ2-7|TRBV28|-
CAEAGRKNPYEQYF
TGTGCCGAGGCGGGACGAAAAAATCCCTACGAGCAGTACTTC
>TRBD1|TRBJ1-5|TRBV15|-
CATSREDRAAGPQHF
TGTGCCACCAGCAGAGAGGACAGGGCGGCTGGGCCCCAGCATTTT
>TRBD1|TRBJ1-6|TRBV6-1|-
CASSELGRGLNSPLHF
TGTGCCAGCAGTGAATTGGGCAGGGGGCTTAATTCACCCCTCCACTTT
>TRBD2|TRBJ2-1|TRBV7-9|-
CASSQRTSANNEQFF
TGTGCCAGCAGCCAGCGGACTAGCGCAAACAATGAGCAGTTCTTC
>TRBD1|TRBJ2-5|TRBV27|-
CASRLGQQETQYF
TGTGCCAGCAGGTTGGGACAGCAAGAGACCCAGTACTTC
>-|TRBJ2-7|TRBV28|-
CASSDPGRGEQYF
TGTGCCAGCAGCGACCCGGGTCGGGGCGAGCAGTACTTC
>-|TRBJ2-7|TRBV28|-
CAIQGHTTYEQYF
TGTGCCATCCAAGGACATACTACCTACGAGCAGTACTTC
>-|TRBJ2-2|TRBV6-5|-
CASKDIRTGELFF
TGTGCCAGCAAAGACATACGCACCGGGGAGCTGTTTTTT
>-|TRBJ2-7|TRBV5-4|-
CASSLDVRDEQYF
TGTGCCAGCAGCTTGGATGTGAGGGATGAGCAGTACTTC
>TRBD1|TRBJ1-6|TRBV5-1|-
CASSSWTGDNSPLHF
TGCGCCAGCAGCAGCTGGACAGGGGACAATTCACCCCTCCACTTT
>TRBD2|TRBJ2-7|TRBV10-3|-
CAISDLGAGGSYEQYF
TGTGCCATCAGTGACCTAGGGGCGGGAGGGTCCTACGAGCAGTACTTC